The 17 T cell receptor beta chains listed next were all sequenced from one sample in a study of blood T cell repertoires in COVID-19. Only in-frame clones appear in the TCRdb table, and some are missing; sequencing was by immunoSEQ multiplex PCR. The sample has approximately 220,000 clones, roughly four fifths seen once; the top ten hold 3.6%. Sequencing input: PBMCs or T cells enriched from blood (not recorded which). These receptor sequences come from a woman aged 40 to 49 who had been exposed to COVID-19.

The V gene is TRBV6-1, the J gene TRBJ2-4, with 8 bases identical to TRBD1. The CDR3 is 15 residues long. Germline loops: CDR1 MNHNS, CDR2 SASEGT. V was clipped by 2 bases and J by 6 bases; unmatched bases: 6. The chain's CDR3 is CASSESVQGANIQYF. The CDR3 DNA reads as TGTGCCAGCAGTGAATCCGTCCAGGGGGCAAACATTCAGTACTTC.

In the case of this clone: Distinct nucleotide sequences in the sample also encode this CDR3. The CDR3, as DNA: TGTGCCAGCAGCTTGCAGGGTTACGAGCAGTACTTC. It yields the protein CASSLQGYEQYF. V usage is TRBV5-6 and J usage is TRBJ2-7; maybe TRBD1 (5 bases). Germline assignment: CDR1 SGHDT and CDR2 YYEEEE. The V end was cut by 1 base, the J end by 4 bases, with 6 bases between. The CDR3 is 12 residues long. Full variable domain (missing parts from reference TRBV5-6 and TRBJ2-7): DAGVTQSPTHLIKTRGQQVTLRCSPKSGHDTVSWYQQALGQGPQFIFQYYEEEERQRGNFPDRFSGHQFPNYSSELNVNALLLGDSALYLCASSLQGYEQYFGPGTRLTVT.

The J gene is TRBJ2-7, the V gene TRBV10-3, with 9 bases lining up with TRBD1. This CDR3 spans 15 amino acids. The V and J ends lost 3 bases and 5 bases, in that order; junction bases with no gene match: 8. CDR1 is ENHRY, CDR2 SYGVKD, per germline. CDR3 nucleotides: TGTGCCATCAGTGAAATTCCCGGGACAGGGAACGAGCAGTACTTC. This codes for CAISEIPGTGNEQYF.

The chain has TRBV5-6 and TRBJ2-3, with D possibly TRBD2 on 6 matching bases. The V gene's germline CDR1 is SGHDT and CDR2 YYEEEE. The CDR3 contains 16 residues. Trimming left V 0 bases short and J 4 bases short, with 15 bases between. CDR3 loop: CASSLVGGPGADTQYF. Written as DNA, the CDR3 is TGTGCCAGCAGCTTGGTCGGAGGGCCAGGCGCAGATACGCAGTATTTT.

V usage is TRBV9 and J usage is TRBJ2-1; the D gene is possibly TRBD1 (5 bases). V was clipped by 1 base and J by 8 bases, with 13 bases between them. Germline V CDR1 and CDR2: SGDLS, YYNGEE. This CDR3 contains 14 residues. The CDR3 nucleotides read TGTGCCAGCAGCGTACAGGGCCCATACGATGAGCAGTTCTTC. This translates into CASSVQGPYDEQFF. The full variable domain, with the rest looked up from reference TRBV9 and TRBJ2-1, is DSGVTQTPKHLITATGQRVTLRCSPRSGDLSVYWYQQSLDQGLQFLIQYYNGEERAKGNILERFSAQQFPDLHSELNLSSLELGDSALYFCASSVQGPYDEQFFGPGTRLTVL.

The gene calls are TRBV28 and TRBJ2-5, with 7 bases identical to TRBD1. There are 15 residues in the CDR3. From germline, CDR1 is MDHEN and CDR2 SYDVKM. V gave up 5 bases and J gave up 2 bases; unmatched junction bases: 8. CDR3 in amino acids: CASSRPRGRQETQYF. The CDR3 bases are TGTGCCAGCAGTCGGCCCAGGGGGAGACAAGAGACCCAGTACTTC.

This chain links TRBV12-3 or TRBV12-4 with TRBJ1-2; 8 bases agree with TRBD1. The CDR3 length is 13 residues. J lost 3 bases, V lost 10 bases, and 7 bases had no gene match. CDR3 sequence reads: CATIPTGDYGYTF. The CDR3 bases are TGTGCCACCATACCGACAGGGGACTATGGCTACACCTTC.

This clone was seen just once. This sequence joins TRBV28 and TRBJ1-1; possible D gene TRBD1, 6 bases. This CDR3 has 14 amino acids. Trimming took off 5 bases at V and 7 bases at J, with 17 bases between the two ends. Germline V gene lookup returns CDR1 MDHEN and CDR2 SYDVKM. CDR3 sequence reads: CASSGDTGQIEAFF. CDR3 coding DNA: TGTGCCAGCAGTGGGGACACGGGACAAATTGAAGCTTTCTTT.

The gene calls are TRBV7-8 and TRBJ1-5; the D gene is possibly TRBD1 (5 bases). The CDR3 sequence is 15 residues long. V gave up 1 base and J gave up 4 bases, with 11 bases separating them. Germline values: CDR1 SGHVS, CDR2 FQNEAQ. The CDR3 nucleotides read TGTGCCAGCAGCTTAGGCAGGGCAGGGAATCAGCCCCAGCATTTT. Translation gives CASSLGRAGNQPQHF.

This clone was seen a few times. The DNA of the CDR3 is TGTGCCAGCAGCCAAGGAGGAGTGCGGGGGACCCAGTACTTC. This encodes CASSQGGVRGTQYF. This chain connects TRBV3-1 (or the pseudogene TRBV3-2) to TRBJ2-5; D perhaps matches TRBD2 (6 bases). This CDR3 is built from 14 residues. Trimming left V 1 base short and J 7 bases short, with 13 bases between. Germline V gene sequence: CDR1 LGHDT, CDR2 YNNKEL (reference sequence).

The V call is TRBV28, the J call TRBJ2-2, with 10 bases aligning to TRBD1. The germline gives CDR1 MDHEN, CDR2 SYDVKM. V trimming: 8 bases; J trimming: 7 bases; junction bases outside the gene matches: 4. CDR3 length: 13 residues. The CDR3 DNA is TGTGCCAGCCGGGACAGGGGTTTCGGGGAGCTGTTTTTT. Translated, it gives CASRDRGFGELFF. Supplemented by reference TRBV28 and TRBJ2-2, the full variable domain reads DVKVTQSSRYLVKRTGEKVFLECVQDMDHENMFWYRQDPGLGLRLIYFSYDVKMKEKGDIPEGYSVSREKKERFSLILESASTNQTSMYLCASRDRGFGELFFGEGSRLTVL.

The CDR3 sequence: CASSLYAGFSYEQYF. The CDR3 region has the DNA TGCGCCAGCAGCTTGTACGCGGGATTCTCCTACGAGCAGTACTTC. The rearrangement links TRBV5-1 to TRBJ2-7; possible D gene TRBD2, 6 bases. Trimming pared 1 base from V and 0 bases from J, leaving 11 bases between. Germline CDR1 SGHRS, CDR2 YFSETQ. This CDR3 contains 15 residues.

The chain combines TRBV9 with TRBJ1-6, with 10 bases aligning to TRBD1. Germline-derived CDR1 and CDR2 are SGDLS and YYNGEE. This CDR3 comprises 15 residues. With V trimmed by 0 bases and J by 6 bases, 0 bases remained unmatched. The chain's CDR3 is CASSVGTGGNSPLHF. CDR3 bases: TGTGCCAGCAGCGTAGGGACAGGGGGTAATTCACCCCTCCACTTT.

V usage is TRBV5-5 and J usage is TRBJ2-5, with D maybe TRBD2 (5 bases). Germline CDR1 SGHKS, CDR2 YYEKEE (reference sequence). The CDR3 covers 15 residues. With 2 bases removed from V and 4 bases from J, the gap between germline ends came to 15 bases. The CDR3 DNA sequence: TGTGCCAGCAGCTTACACGGTGAGGGTGGAGAGACCCAGTACTTC. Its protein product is CASSLHGEGGETQYF.

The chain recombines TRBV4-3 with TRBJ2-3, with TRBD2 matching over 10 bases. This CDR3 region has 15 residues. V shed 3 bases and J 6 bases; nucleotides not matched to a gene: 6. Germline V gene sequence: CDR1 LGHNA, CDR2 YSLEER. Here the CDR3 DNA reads TGCGCCAGCAGCCAGACTAGCGGGTCGAGGGATACGCAGTATTTT. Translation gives CASSQTSGSRDTQYF.

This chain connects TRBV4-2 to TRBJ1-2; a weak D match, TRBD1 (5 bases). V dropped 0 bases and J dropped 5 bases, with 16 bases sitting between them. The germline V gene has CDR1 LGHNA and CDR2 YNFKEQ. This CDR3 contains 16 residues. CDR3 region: CASSQDGGGAIYGYTF. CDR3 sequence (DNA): TGTGCCAGCAGCCAAGATGGCGGAGGGGCGATATATGGCTACACCTTC.

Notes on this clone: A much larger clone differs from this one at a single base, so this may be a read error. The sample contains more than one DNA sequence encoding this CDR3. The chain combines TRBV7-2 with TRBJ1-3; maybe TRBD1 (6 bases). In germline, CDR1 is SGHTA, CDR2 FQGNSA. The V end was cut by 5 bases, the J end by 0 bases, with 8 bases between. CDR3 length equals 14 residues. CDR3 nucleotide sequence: TGTGCCAGCAGCCCACAGGGCTCTGGAAACACCATATATTTT. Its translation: CASSPQGSGNTIYF. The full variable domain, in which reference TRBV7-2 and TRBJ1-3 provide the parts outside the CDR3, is GAGVSQSPSNKVTEKGKDVELRCDPISGHTALYWYRQSLGQGLEFLIYFQGNSAPDKSGLPSDRFSAERTGGSVSTLTIQRTQQEDSAVYLCASSPQGSGNTIYFGEGSWLTVV.